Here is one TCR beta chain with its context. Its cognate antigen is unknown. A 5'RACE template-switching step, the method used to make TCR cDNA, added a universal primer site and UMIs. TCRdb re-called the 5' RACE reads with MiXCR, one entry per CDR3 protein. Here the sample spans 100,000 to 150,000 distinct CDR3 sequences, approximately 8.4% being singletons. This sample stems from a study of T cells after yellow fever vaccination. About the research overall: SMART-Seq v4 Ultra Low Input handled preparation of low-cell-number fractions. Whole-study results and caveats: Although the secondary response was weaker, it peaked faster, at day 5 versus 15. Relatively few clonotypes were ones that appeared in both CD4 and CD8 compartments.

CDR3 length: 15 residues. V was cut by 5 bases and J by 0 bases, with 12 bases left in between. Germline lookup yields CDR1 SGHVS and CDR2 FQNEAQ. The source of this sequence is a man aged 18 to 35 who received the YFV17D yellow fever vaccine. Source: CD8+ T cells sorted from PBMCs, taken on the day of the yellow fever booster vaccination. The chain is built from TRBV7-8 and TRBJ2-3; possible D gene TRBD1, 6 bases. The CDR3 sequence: CASSQLTGSTDTQYF. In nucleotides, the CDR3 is TGTGCCAGCAGCCAGCTAACAGGGAGCACAGATACGCAGTATTTT.